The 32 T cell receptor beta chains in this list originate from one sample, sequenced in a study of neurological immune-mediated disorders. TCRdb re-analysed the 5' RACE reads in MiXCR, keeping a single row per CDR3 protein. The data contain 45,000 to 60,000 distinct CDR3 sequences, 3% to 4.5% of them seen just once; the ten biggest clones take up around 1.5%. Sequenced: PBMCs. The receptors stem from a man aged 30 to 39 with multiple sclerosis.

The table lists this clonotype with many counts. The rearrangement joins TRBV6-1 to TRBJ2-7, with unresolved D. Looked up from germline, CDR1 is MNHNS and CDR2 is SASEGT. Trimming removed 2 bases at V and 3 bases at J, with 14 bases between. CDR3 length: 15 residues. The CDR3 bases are TGTGCCAGCAGTGAACTTCGGGCGTCGGGCTACGAGCAGTACTTC. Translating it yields CASSELRASGYEQYF.

The CDR3 loop is CASSFLQAGELFF. The DNA for the CDR3 is TGTGCCAGCAGTTTTCTTCAGGCCGGGGAGCTGTTTTTT. This chain uses TRBV27 with TRBJ2-2; D remains ambiguous. In germline, CDR1 is MNHEY, CDR2 SMNVEV (reference sequence). This CDR3 comprises 13 residues. Trimming pared 3 bases from V and 6 bases from J, leaving 8 bases between.

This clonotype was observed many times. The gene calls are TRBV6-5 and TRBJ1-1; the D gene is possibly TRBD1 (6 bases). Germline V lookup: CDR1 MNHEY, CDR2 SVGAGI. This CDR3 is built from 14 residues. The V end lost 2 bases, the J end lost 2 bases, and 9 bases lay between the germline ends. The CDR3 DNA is TGTGCCAGCAGTTACGACAGGACCAACACTGAAGCTTTCTTT. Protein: CASSYDRTNTEAFF.

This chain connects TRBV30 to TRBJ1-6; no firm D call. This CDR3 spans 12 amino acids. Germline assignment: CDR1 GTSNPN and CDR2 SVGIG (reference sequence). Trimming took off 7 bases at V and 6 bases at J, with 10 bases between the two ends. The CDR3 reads CASAPGNSPLHF. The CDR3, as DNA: TGTGCCTCTGCTCCTGGTAATTCACCCCTCCACTTT.

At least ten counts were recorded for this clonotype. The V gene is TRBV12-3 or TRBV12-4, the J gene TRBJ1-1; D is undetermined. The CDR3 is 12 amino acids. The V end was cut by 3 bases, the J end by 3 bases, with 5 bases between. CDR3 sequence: CASSFGDTEAFF. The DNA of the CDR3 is TGTGCCAGCAGTTTCGGCGACACTGAAGCTTTCTTT.

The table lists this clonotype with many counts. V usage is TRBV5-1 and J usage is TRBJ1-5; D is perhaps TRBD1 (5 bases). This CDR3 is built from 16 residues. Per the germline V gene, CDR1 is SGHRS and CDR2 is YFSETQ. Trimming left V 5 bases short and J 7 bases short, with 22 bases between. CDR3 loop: CASSPAPTGLEQPQHF. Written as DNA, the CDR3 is TGCGCCAGCAGTCCGGCCCCTACAGGATTGGAGCAGCCCCAGCATTTT.

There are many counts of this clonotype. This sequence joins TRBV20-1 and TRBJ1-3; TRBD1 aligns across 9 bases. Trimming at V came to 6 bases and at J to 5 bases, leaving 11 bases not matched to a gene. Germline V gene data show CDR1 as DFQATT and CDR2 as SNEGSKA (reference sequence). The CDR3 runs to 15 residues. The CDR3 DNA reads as TGCAGTGCCCCGGACCCGGGACAGGGTAGAAACACCATATATTTT. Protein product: CSAPDPGQGRNTIYF.

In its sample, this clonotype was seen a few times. The CDR3 here is CASSPPATNTGELFF. The CDR3 coding sequence is TGTGCCAGCAGTCCGCCAGCGACGAACACCGGGGAGCTGTTTTTT. This chain uses TRBV6-2 or TRBV6-3 with TRBJ2-2; D not certain. This CDR3 is 15 amino acids long. V dropped 5 bases and J dropped 0 bases, with 10 bases sitting between them. CDR1 and CDR2 from the germline V gene are MNHEY and SVGEGT.

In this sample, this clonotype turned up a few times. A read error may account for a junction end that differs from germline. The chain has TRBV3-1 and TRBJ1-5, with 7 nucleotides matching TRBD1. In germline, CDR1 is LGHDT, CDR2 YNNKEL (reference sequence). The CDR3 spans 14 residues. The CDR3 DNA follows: TGTGCCAGCAGCCAGAATCAGGGGGGTCAGCCCCAGAATTTT. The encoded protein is CASSQNQGGQPQNF.

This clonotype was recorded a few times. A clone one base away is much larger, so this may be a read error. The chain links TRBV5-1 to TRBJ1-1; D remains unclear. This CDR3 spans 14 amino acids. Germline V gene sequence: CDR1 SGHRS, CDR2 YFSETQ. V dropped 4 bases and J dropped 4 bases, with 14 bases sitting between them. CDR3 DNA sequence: TGCGCCAGCAGCACCGCGCCCACCGGCACTGAAGCTTTCTTT. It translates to CASSTAPTGTEAFF. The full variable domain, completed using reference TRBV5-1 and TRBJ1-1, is KAGVTQTPRYLIKTRGQQVTLSCSPISGHRSVSWYQQTPGQGLQFLFEYFSETQRNKGNFPGRFSGRQFSNSRSEMNVSTLELGDSALYLCASSTAPTGTEAFFGQGTRLTVV.

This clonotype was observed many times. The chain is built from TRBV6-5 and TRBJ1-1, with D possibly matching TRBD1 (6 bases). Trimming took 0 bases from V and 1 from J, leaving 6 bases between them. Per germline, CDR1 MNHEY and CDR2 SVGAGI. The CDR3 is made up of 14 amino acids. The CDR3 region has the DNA TGTGCCAGCAGTTACTCGACAGGGAACACTGAAGCTTTCTTT. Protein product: CASSYSTGNTEAFF.

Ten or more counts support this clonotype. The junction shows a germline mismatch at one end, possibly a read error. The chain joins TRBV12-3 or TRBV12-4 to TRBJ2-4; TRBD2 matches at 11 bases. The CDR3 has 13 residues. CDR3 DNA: TGTGCCAGCAGTTTGAGACTAGCGGGGATCGGGAACTTC. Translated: CASSLRLAGIGNF.

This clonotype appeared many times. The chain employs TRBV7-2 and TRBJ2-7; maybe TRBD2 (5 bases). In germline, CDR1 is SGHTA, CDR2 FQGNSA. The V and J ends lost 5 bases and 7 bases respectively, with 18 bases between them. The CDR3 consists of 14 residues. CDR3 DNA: TGTGCCAGCAGCCCCGGGGTCCCGAACGAGGAGCAGTACTTC. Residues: CASSPGVPNEEQYF.

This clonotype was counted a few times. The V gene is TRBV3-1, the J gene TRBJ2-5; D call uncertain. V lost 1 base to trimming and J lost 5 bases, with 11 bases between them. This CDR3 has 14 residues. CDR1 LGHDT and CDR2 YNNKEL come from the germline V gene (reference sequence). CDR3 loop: CASSQAGPQETQYF. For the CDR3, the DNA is TGTGCCAGCAGCCAAGCAGGACCCCAGGAGACCCAGTACTTC.

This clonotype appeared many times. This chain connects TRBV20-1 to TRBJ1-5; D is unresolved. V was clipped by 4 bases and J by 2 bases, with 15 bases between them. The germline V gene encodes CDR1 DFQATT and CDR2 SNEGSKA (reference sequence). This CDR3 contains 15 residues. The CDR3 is CSATPMSRGNQPQHF. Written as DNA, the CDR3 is TGCAGTGCTACCCCGATGTCGAGGGGCAATCAGCCCCAGCATTTT.

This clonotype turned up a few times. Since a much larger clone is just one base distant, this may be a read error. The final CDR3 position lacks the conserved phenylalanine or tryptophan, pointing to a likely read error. CDR3 DNA sequence: TGTGCCAGCAGCCCCCAAGAGACCCAGTACTAC. This sequence encodes CASSPQETQYY. This chain links TRBV27 with TRBJ2-5, with no clear D. The germline V and J ends were trimmed by 6 bases and 1 base, with 3 bases remaining between them. This CDR3 spans 11 amino acids. CDR1 is MNHEY, CDR2 SMNVEV, per germline (reference sequence).

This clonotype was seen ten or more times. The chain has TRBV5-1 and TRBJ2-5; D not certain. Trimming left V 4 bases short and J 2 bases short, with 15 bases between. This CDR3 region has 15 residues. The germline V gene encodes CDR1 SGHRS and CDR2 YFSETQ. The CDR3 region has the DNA TGCGCCAGCAGCCCTTTGGGTAGCCTACAAGAGACCCAGTACTTC. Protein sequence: CASSPLGSLQETQYF.

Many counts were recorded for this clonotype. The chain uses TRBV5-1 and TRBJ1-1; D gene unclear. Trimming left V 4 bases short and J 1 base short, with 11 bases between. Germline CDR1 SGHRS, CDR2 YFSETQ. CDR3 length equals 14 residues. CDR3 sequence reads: CASSPITSNTEAFF. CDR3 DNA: TGCGCCAGCAGCCCGATTACATCGAACACTGAAGCTTTCTTT.

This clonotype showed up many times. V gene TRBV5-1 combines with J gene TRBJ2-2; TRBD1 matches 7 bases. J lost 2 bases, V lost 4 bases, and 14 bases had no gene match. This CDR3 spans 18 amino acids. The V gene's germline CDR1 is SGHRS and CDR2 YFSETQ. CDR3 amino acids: CASSQTSAGTVNTGELFF. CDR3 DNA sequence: TGCGCCAGCAGCCAGACATCGGCCGGGACAGTCAACACCGGGGAGCTGTTTTTT. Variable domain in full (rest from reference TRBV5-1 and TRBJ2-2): KAGVTQTPRYLIKTRGQQVTLSCSPISGHRSVSWYQQTPGQGLQFLFEYFSETQRNKGNFPGRFSGRQFSNSRSEMNVSTLELGDSALYLCASSQTSAGTVNTGELFFGEGSRLTVL.

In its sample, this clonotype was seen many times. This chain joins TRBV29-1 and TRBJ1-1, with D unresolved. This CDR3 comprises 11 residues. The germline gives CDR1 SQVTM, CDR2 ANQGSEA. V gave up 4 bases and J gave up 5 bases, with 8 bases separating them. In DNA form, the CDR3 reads TGCAGCGTTGCTAAGTTTACTGAAGCTTTCTTT. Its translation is CSVAKFTEAFF.

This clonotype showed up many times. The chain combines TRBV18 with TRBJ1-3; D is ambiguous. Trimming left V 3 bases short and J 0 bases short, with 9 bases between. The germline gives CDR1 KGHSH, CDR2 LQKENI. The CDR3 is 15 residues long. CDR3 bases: TGTGCCAGCTCACCGGTTCTGGTCTCTGGAAACACCATATATTTT. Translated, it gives CASSPVLVSGNTIYF.

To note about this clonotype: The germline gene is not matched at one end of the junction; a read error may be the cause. The CDR3 coding sequence is TGCGCCAGCAGCTTGTCTGGTCAGCCCCAGAATTTT. It is translated as CASSLSGQPQNF. The gene calls are TRBV5-1 and TRBJ1-5; D ambiguous. The germline V gene encodes CDR1 SGHRS and CDR2 YFSETQ. The CDR3 extends over 12 amino acids.

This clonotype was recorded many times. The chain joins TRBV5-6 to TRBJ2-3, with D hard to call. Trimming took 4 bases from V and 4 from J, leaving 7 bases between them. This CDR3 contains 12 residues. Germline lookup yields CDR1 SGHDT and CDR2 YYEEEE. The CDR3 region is CASSLISDTQYF. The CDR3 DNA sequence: TGTGCCAGCAGCCTGATATCAGATACGCAGTATTTT.

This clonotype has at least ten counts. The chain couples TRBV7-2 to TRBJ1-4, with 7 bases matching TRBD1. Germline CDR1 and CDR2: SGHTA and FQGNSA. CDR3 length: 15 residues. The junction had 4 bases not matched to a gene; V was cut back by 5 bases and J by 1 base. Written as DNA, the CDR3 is TGTGCCAGCAGCCCAGGGGGTCTAACTAATGAAAAACTGTTTTTT. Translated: CASSPGGLTNEKLFF.

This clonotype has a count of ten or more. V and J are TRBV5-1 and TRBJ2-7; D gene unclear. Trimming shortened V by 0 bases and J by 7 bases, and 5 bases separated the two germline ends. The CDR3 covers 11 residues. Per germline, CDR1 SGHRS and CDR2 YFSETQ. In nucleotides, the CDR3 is TGCGCCAGCAGCTTGGATGTTGAGCAGTACTTC. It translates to CASSLDVEQYF.

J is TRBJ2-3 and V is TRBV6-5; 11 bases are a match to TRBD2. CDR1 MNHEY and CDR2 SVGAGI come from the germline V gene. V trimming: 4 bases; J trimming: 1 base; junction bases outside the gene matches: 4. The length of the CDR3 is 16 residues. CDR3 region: CASSLTTSGGTDTQYF. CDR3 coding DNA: TGTGCCAGCAGTTTAACGACTAGCGGGGGCACAGATACGCAGTATTTT.

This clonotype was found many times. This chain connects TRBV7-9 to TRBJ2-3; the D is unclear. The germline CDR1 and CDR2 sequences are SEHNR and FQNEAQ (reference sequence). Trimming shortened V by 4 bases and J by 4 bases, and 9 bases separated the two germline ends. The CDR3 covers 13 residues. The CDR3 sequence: CASSSGVADTQYF. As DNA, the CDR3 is TGTGCCAGCAGCTCAGGTGTGGCAGATACGCAGTATTTT.

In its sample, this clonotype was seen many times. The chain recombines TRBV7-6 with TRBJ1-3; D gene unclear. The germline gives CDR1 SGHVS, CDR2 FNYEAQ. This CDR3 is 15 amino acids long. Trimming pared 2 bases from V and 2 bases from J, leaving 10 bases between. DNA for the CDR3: TGTGCCAGCAGCTTAATCCCGACGGCTGGAAACACCATATATTTT. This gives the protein CASSLIPTAGNTIYF.

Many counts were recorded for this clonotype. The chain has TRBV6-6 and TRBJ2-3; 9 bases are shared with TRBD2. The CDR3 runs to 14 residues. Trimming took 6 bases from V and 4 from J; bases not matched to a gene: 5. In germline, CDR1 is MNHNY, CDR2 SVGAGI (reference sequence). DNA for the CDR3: TGTGCCAGCAGCCTAGCGGGGCCCCCAGATACGCAGTATTTT. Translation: CASSLAGPPDTQYF.

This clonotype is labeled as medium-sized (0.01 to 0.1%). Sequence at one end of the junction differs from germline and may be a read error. The CDR3 loop is CASSLDLVTRVF. Here the CDR3 DNA reads TGTGCCAGCAGCTTAGATTTGGTCACCAGGGTCTTC. The V gene is TRBV7-2, the J gene TRBJ2-1; D might be TRBD1 (5 bases). Germline CDR1 is SGHTA and CDR2 is FQGNSA. This CDR3 is built from 12 residues.

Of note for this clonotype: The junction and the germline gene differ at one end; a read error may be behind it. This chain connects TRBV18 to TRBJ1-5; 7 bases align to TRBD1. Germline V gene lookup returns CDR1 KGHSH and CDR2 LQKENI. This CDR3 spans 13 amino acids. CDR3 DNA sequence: TGTGCCAGCTCACCGGACAGGAATCAGCCCCAGAATTTT. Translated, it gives CASSPDRNQPQNF.

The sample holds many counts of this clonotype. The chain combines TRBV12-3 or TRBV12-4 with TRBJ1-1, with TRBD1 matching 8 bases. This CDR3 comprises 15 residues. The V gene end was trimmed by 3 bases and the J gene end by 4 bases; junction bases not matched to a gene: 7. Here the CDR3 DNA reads TGTGCCAGCAGTTTCGCGGACAGGGAGGGCACTGAAGCTTTCTTT. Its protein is CASSFADREGTEAFF.